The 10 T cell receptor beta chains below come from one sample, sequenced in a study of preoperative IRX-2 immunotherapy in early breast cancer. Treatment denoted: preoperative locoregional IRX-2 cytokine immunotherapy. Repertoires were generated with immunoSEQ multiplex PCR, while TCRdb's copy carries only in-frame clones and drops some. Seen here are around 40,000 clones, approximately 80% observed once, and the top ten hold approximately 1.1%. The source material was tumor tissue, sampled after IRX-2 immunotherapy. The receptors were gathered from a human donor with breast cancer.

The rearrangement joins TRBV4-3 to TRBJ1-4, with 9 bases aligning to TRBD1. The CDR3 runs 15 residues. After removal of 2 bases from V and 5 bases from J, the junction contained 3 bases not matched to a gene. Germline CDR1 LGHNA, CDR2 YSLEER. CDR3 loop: CASSQTGTGNEKLFF. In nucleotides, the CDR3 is TGCGCCAGCAGCCAAACCGGGACAGGGAATGAAAAACTGTTTTTT.

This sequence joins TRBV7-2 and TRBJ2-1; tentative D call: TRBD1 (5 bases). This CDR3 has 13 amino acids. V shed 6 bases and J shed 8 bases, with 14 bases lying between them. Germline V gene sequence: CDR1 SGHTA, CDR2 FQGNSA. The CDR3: CASSYRRVYEQFF. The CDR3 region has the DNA TGTGCCAGCAGTTACCGCAGGGTCTATGAGCAGTTCTTC.

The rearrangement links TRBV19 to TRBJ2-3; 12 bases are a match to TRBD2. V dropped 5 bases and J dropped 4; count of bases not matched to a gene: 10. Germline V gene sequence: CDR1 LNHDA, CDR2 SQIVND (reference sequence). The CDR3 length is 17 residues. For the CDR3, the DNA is TGTGCCAGTAGTCCCCGGACTAGCGGGATTTCCCCAGATACGCAGTATTTT. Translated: CASSPRTSGISPDTQYF.

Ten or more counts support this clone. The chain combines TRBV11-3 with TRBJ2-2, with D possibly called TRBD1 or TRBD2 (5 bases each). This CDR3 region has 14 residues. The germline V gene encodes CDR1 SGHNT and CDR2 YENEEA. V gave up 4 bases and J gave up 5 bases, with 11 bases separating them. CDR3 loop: CASSSNRRTGELFF. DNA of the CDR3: TGTGCCAGCAGCTCCAACAGGAGGACCGGGGAGCTGTTTTTT.

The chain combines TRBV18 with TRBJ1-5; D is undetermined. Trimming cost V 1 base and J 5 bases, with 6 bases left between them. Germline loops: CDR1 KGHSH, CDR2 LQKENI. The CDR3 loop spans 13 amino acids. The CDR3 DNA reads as TGTGCCAGCTCACCACGGGCCGATCAGCCCCAGCATTTT. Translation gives CASSPRADQPQHF.

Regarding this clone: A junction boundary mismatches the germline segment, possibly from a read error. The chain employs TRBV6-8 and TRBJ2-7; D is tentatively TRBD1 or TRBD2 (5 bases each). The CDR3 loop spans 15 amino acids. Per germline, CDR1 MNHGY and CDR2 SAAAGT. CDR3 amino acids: CTSSEWGISSYEQYF. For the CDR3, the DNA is TGTACCAGCAGTGAGTGGGGGATAAGCTCCTACGAGCAGTACTTC.

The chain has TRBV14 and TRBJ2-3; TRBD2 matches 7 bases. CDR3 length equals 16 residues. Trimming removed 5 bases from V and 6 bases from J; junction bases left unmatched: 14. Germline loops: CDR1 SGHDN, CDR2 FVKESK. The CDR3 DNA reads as TGTGCCAGCAGCATCCGGCCCCCCCGGGGGGTGGATACGCAGTATTTT. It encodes CASSIRPPRGVDTQYF. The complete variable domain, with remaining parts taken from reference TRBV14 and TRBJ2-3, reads EAGVTQFPSHSVIEKGQTVTLRCDPISGHDNLYWYRRVMGKEIKFLLHFVKESKQDESGMPNNRFLAERTGGTYSTLKVQPAELEDSGVYFCASSIRPPRGVDTQYFGPGTRLTVL.

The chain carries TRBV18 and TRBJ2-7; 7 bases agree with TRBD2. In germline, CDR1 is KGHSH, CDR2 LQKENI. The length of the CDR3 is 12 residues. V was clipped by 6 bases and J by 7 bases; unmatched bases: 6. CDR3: CASSAGASEQYF. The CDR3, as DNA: TGTGCCAGCTCGGCGGGAGCAAGTGAGCAGTACTTC.

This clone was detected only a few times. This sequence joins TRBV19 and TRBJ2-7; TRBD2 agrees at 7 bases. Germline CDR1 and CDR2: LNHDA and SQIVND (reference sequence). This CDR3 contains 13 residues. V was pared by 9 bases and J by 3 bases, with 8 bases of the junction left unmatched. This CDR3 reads CASRGRAIYEQYF. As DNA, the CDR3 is TGTGCCAGCCGTGGGAGGGCAATCTACGAGCAGTACTTC.

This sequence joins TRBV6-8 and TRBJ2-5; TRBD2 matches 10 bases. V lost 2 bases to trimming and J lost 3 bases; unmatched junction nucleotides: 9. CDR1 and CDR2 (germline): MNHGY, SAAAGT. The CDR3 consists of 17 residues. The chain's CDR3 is CASSYRGSGRAEETQYF. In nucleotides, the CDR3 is TGTGCCAGCAGTTACCGAGGGAGCGGGAGGGCCGAAGAGACCCAGTACTTC.